Given below is one T cell receptor (beta chain) in context. Other DNA variants within this sample encode the same CDR3. This entry comes from a study of blood T cell repertoires in COVID-19. Study at large: PBMCs, B-cell-depleted T cells, or T cells provided the cDNA or gDNA that made up the material.

The CDR3 is 13 amino acids. The ends were cut back, 6 bases at V and 1 base at J, with 9 bases in the middle. The assay was immunoSEQ multiplex PCR, and TCRdb's table has in-frame clones only and misses some. Of 250,000 to 300,000 clones listed, more than 80% are singletons. Sequenced: peripheral blood. The chain carries TRBV12-3 or TRBV12-4 and TRBJ1-1; tentative D call: TRBD1 (5 bases). This clonotype originated in a woman between 40 and 55 years old with acute or convalescent COVID-19. The CDR3, as DNA: TGTGCCAGCAGCCAAACAGGGAACACTGAAGCTTTCTTT. The encoded protein is CASSQTGNTEAFF.